The rows below give T cell receptor beta chains drawn from one sample of a study of T cells after yellow fever vaccination. TCRdb ran MiXCR on the 5' RACE reads and lists one entry per CDR3 protein. The sample holds some 320,000 distinct CDR3 sequences; 3.5% to 4.5% are singletons and the top ten take roughly a fifth. The input for sequencing was PBMCs, taken 15 days after the yellow fever booster vaccination. All receptors derive from a man aged 18 to 30 who received the YFV17D yellow fever vaccine. The CDR3 runs from the conserved cysteine through the conserved F or W. Each record gives: J gene, V gene, clone size, D gene, CDR3 protein, CDR3 DNA. A D gene is named only where the DNA matches it firmly. Not every row has a clone size; where given, it reads once, few, many or a size class.

>TRBJ2-3|TRBV5-1|many|TRBD2
CASSLRASGGATDTQYF
TGCGCCAGCAGCTTGAGGGCTAGCGGGGGGGCGACAGATACGCAGTATTTT
>TRBJ1-5|TRBV7-2|-|-
CASSVGQQPNQPQHF
TGTGCCAGCAGCGTAGGACAGCAACCAAATCAGCCCCAGCATTTT
>TRBJ2-3|TRBV29-1|many|-
CSVAAYRVSPADTQYF
TGCAGCGTAGCTGCCTACAGGGTTTCCCCGGCGGATACGCAGTATTTT
>TRBJ2-3|TRBV6-6|many|-
CASSYQGSGTSDTQYF
TGTGCCAGCAGTTACCAGGGTAGTGGCACCTCAGATACGCAGTATTTT
>TRBJ1-5|TRBV29-1|-|-
CSVEGLGKVRNQPQHF
TGCAGCGTTGAGGGTCTAGGGAAAGTGCGCAATCAGCCCCAGCATTTT
>TRBJ1-1|TRBV10-2|-|-
CASGGGPEAFF
TGCGCCAGCGGCGGGGGGCCTGAAGCTTTCTTT
>TRBJ2-7|TRBV6-5|few|-
CASSYKGRHEQYF
TGTGCCAGCAGTTACAAGGGGCGTCACGAGCAGTACTTC
>TRBJ2-7|TRBV5-1|few|TRBD1
CASRKEGQQSYEQYF
TGCGCCAGCCGTAAAGAGGGACAGCAGTCCTACGAGCAGTACTTC
>TRBJ1-1|TRBV7-8|-|TRBD1
CASSLPPQGIATEAFF
TGTGCCAGCAGCTTACCGCCACAGGGGATCGCCACTGAAGCTTTCTTT
>TRBJ2-7|TRBV5-1|many|-
CASSRGENEQYF
TGCGCCAGCAGCCGGGGCGAGAACGAGCAGTACTTC
>TRBJ2-7|TRBV12-3/TRBV12-4|-|-
CASRPADGAYEQYF
TGTGCCAGCAGACCAGCGGACGGAGCCTACGAGCAGTACTTC
>TRBJ1-1|TRBV6-5|many|-
CATHRPAGEAFF
TGTGCCACCCACCGACCGGCAGGCGAAGCTTTCTTT
>TRBJ2-2|TRBV12-3/TRBV12-4|many|TRBD1
CASSHRGPGELFF
TGTGCCAGCAGCCACAGGGGACCCGGGGAGCTGTTTTTT
>TRBJ1-5|TRBV2|few|-
CASSDGRGSNQPQHF
TGTGCCAGCAGTGATGGCAGGGGAAGCAATCAGCCCCAGCATTTT
>TRBJ1-1|TRBV4-2|many|-
CASSQDRGRGGSEAFF
TGTGCCAGCAGCCAAGACCGGGGCAGGGGAGGGTCTGAAGCTTTCTTT
>TRBJ2-3|TRBV7-3|few|-
CASSLWGMAGSTDTQYF
TGTGCCAGCAGTCTATGGGGGATGGCCGGTAGCACAGATACGCAGTATTTT
>TRBJ2-5|TRBV5-1|many|-
CASSLETRQLKETQYF
TGCGCCAGCAGCTTGGAGACGAGACAGCTTAAAGAGACCCAGTACTTC
>TRBJ2-5|TRBV5-6|few|TRBD2
CASSLLAGPGQETQYF
TGTGCCAGCAGCTTGCTAGCGGGGCCTGGACAAGAGACCCAGTACTTC
>TRBJ2-7|TRBV3-1|few|TRBD2
CASSYTSGGAGYEQYF
TGTGCCAGCAGCTATACTAGCGGGGGGGCCGGATACGAGCAGTACTTC
>TRBJ1-1|TRBV27|many|TRBD1
CASKIRDRANTEAFF
TGTGCCAGCAAGATCCGGGACAGGGCGAACACTGAAGCTTTCTTT
>TRBJ2-3|TRBV13|-|-
CASSFWRGPADTQYF
TGTGCCAGCAGCTTTTGGCGGGGGCCAGCGGATACGCAGTATTTT
>TRBJ1-5|TRBV6-2/TRBV6-3|many|TRBD1
CASSLGQGRNQPQHF
TGTGCCAGCAGTCTCGGACAGGGACGCAATCAGCCCCAGCATTTT
>TRBJ2-5|TRBV27|-|-
CASSLSPGGRTQYF
TGTGCCAGCAGTTTATCGCCCGGGGGTAGGACCCAGTACTTC
>TRBJ1-2|TRBV6-6|-|-
CASSYLRDVDGYTF
TGTGCCAGCAGTTACCTGAGGGATGTTGATGGCTACACCTTC
>TRBJ2-1|TRBV6-6|many|TRBD2
CASSSPPTSGALNEQFF
TGTGCCAGCAGTTCCCCTCCGACTAGCGGGGCCCTTAATGAGCAGTTCTTC
>TRBJ1-1|TRBV4-3|many|-
CASSQDTGGGTEAFF
TGCGCCAGCAGCCAAGATACGGGCGGAGGTACTGAAGCTTTCTTT
>TRBJ2-2|TRBV7-2|many|-
CASSSLPGTAGELFF
TGTGCCAGCAGCTCTCTCCCAGGAACCGCCGGGGAGCTGTTTTTT
>TRBJ1-2|TRBV7-6|-|-
CAIRRVGDTGYTF
TGTGCCATACGGAGGGTGGGGGATACGGGCTACACCTTC
>TRBJ2-5|TRBV5-1|few|TRBD1
CASSVGQGSETQYF
TGCGCCAGCAGCGTGGGACAGGGGAGCGAGACCCAGTACTTC
>TRBJ2-4|TRBV6-5|many|TRBD1
CASSPRTGEDIQYF
TGTGCCAGCAGCCCCAGGACAGGGGAAGACATTCAGTACTTC
>TRBJ2-1|TRBV28|few|TRBD2
CAGLAGGRSYNEQFF
TGTGCCGGACTAGCGGGGGGGAGATCCTACAATGAGCAGTTCTTC
>TRBJ2-7|TRBV12-3/TRBV12-4|few|-
CASSFFSASKAYF
TGTGCCAGCAGTTTTTTCTCGGCTAGCAAGGCGTACTTC
>TRBJ2-6|TRBV4-1|-|-
CASSQEESGANVLTF
TGCGCCAGCAGCCAAGAGGAGTCTGGGGCCAACGTCCTGACTTTC
>TRBJ2-3|TRBV29-1|many|-
CSVEASREDTQYF
TGCAGCGTTGAAGCGTCCAGGGAAGATACGCAGTATTTT
>TRBJ2-3|TRBV4-1|-|-
CASSQARARADTQYF
TGCGCCAGCAGCCAAGCCCGGGCCAGAGCAGATACGCAGTATTTT
>TRBJ2-5|TRBV20-1|few|-
CSARAGAGQETQYF
TGCAGTGCTAGAGCCGGGGCGGGCCAAGAGACCCAGTACTTC
>TRBJ1-2|TRBV5-6|-|-
CASSRINGYTF
TGTGCCAGCTCGCGCATTAACGGCTACACCTTC
>TRBJ1-3|TRBV5-1|many|-
CASSPGSSGNTIYF
TGCGCCAGCAGCCCAGGGAGCTCTGGAAACACCATATATTTT
>TRBJ1-2|TRBV9|-|-
CASSVDQGPYGYTF
TGTGCCAGCAGCGTAGATCAGGGTCCCTATGGCTACACCTTC
>TRBJ1-5|TRBV20-1|few|TRBD1
CSAVDRVGNQPQHF
TGCAGTGCTGTAGACAGGGTCGGCAATCAGCCCCAGCATTTT
>TRBJ2-3|TRBV20-1|few|TRBD2
CSASGGAVSDTQYF
TGCAGTGCTAGCGGGGGGGCCGTTTCAGATACGCAGTATTTT
>TRBJ2-5|TRBV7-9|few|-
CASSARSRHQETQYF
TGTGCCAGCAGCGCCCGTTCCAGACACCAAGAGACCCAGTACTTC
>TRBJ2-3|TRBV29-1|many|TRBD2
CSVGLAGADTQYF
TGCAGCGTCGGACTAGCGGGGGCAGATACGCAGTATTTT
>TRBJ2-1|TRBV7-9|-|TRBD2
CASSFRTSGGHNEQFF
TGTGCCAGCAGCTTCCGGACTAGCGGGGGCCACAATGAGCAGTTCTTC
>TRBJ2-1|TRBV18|-|TRBD1
CASSSPGQSQFF
TGTGCCAGCTCATCTCCGGGACAGTCGCAGTTCTTC
>TRBJ2-5|TRBV2|many|-
CASYSVGGGETQYF
TGTGCCAGTTATAGCGTGGGAGGCGGAGAGACCCAGTACTTC